What follows are 22 T cell receptor beta chains derived from one specimen sequenced in a study of blood T cell repertoires in COVID-19. Sequenced by immunoSEQ multiplex PCR; TCRdb stores in-frame clones only, minus some. The sample lists about 290,000 clones, about 90% occurring once. The sequencing input was peripheral blood. These receptors originate from a woman aged 25-40 years with COVID-19, enrolled during active disease.

The V call is TRBV27, the J call TRBJ2-4; a possible D gene is TRBD1 (6 bases). The CDR3 sequence is 14 residues long. Per germline, CDR1 MNHEY and CDR2 SMNVEV (reference sequence). Trimming left V 2 bases short and J 1 base short, with 6 bases between. The CDR3 sequence: CASSLRGAKNIQYF. CDR3 in DNA: TGTGCCAGCAGTTTAAGGGGGGCCAAAAACATTCAGTACTTC.

The rearrangement uses TRBV2 and TRBJ2-7; TRBD2 agrees at 7 bases. Germline loops: CDR1 SNHLY, CDR2 FYNNEI. J was trimmed by 5 bases and V by 8 bases; bases with no gene match: 15. This CDR3 comprises 15 residues. The CDR3: CASVTLSSRGDEQYF. The CDR3, as DNA: TGTGCCAGCGTGACCCTGAGCTCCCGGGGGGACGAGCAGTACTTC.

The chain links TRBV5-1 to TRBJ1-2; TRBD1 agrees at 9 bases. J was trimmed by 7 bases and V by 2 bases; bases with no gene match: 9. Germline values: CDR1 SGHRS, CDR2 YFSETQ. The CDR3 covers 15 residues. The CDR3 sequence is CASSLVGTGQGGYTF. DNA for the CDR3: TGCGCCAGCAGCTTAGTTGGGACAGGGCAAGGTGGCTACACCTTC.

This sequence joins TRBV5-4 and TRBJ2-3, with 8 positions matching TRBD2. Germline values: CDR1 SGHNT, CDR2 YYREEE (reference sequence). V lost 1 base and J lost 0; bases outside the gene matches: 4. This CDR3 is 16 amino acids long. The CDR3 nucleotides are TGTGCCAGCAGCTTGAACGGCGGGAGGAGCACAGATACGCAGTATTTT. Residues: CASSLNGGRSTDTQYF.

This sequence joins TRBV30 and TRBJ1-2, with 8 bases identical to TRBD1. The V and J ends lost 0 bases and 2 bases, in that order; junction bases with no gene match: 2. CDR3 size: 14 residues. Germline CDR1 and CDR2: GTSNPN and SVGIG (reference sequence). The DNA for the CDR3 is TGTGCCTGGAGTGTAGGGACAGGAAACTATGGCTACACCTTC. This gives the protein CAWSVGTGNYGYTF.

This chain joins TRBV2 and TRBJ1-2, with TRBD1 matching over 8 bases. J lost 8 bases, V lost 6 bases, and 8 bases had no gene match. The CDR3 is 13 residues long. The germline V gene has CDR1 SNHLY and CDR2 FYNNEI. CDR3 sequence: CASRGGQGGGYTF. The CDR3 nucleotides read TGTGCCAGCAGAGGTGGACAGGGCGGGGGCTACACCTTC.

V is TRBV5-1 and J is TRBJ2-1; 10 positions agree with TRBD2. The V segment lost 1 base and the J segment 8 bases; nucleotides outside the gene matches: 9. Germline V gene lookup returns CDR1 SGHRS and CDR2 YFSETQ. The CDR3 totals 16 residues. The DNA for the CDR3 is TGCGCCAGCAGCTTGAACTCCCTAGCGGGGGATTATGAGCAGTTCTTC. Amino acids: CASSLNSLAGDYEQFF.

In this sample, this clone turned up once. The V and J genes are TRBV5-1 and TRBJ2-3; 11 bases are shared with TRBD2. The CDR3 extends over 18 amino acids. CDR1 SGHRS and CDR2 YFSETQ come from the germline V gene. V was clipped by 4 bases and J by 2 bases; unmatched bases: 12. The CDR3 nucleotides are TGCGCCAGCAGCAAGGGACGGACGGGACTAGCGGTCACAGATACGCAGTATTTT. Its protein product is CASSKGRTGLAVTDTQYF. Supplemented by reference TRBV5-1 and TRBJ2-3, the full variable domain reads KAGVTQTPRYLIKTRGQQVTLSCSPISGHRSVSWYQQTPGQGLQFLFEYFSETQRNKGNFPGRFSGRQFSNSRSEMNVSTLELGDSALYLCASSKGRTGLAVTDTQYFGPGTRLTVL.

The chain combines TRBV21-1 with TRBJ1-2. TRBV21-1 is described as a pseudogene. CDR3 size: 14 residues. The CDR3 DNA follows: TGTGCCGGCAGTGCGGGGCTATATTGCTATGGCTACACCTTC. Residues: CAGSAGLYCYGYTF.

V and J are TRBV18 and TRBJ1-3; tentatively, D is TRBD1 (5 bases). Deletions cut 3 bases from V and 1 base from J, with 10 bases between. The germline V gene has CDR1 KGHSH and CDR2 LQKENI. The CDR3 is 15 amino acids. The CDR3 spells CASSPGKGSGNTIYF. CDR3 bases: TGTGCCAGCTCACCGGGAAAGGGGTCTGGAAACACCATATATTTT.

The chain is built from TRBV2 and TRBJ1-4; D call uncertain. The CDR3 is made up of 15 amino acids. V was pared by 8 bases and J by 6 bases, with 19 bases between. The V gene's germline CDR1 is SNHLY and CDR2 FYNNEI. This CDR3 reads CASLDQPGLDEKLFF. As DNA, the CDR3 is TGTGCCAGCTTAGACCAACCGGGATTGGATGAAAAACTGTTTTTT.

The V and J genes are TRBV5-1 and TRBJ1-6; perhaps TRBD1 as D (5 bases). V dropped 4 bases and J dropped 13 bases, with 12 bases sitting between them. Germline V CDR1 and CDR2: SGHRS, YFSETQ. The CDR3 length is 12 residues. CDR3 nucleotides: TGCGCCAGCAGCCCAGACAGACCTCCCCTCCACTTT. Translation gives CASSPDRPPLHF.

J is TRBJ2-3 and V is TRBV3-1 (or the pseudogene TRBV3-2), with unresolved D. V was shortened by 1 base and J by 1 base, with 6 bases between the two germline ends. The germline V gene encodes CDR1 LGHDT and CDR2 YNNKEL (reference sequence). The CDR3 extends over 14 amino acids. The CDR3 bases are TGTGCCAGCAGCCAAGCGAGCGGCACAGATACGCAGTATTTT. Encoded protein: CASSQASGTDTQYF.

In its sample, this clone was seen once. The V call is TRBV24-1, the J call TRBJ2-1; D gene ambiguous. V was trimmed by 1 base and J by 4 bases, leaving 13 bases between them. Per germline, CDR1 KGHDR and CDR2 SFDVKD. The CDR3 is 16 amino acids. The CDR3 region is CATSDLGASTYNEQFF. CDR3 sequence (DNA): TGTGCCACCAGTGATTTAGGAGCGTCGACGTACAATGAGCAGTTCTTC.

This chain links TRBV18 with TRBJ2-7, with 8 bases fitting TRBD1. This CDR3 is built from 15 residues. Trimming cost V 4 bases and J 6 bases; bases outside gene matches: 11. Germline loops: CDR1 KGHSH, CDR2 LQKENI. The CDR3 nucleotides read TGTGCCAGCTCACGTCCGGGACAGGAGTGGATCGAGCAGTACTTC. Translation: CASSRPGQEWIEQYF.

This sequence joins TRBV24-1 and TRBJ1-5; D is ambiguous. This CDR3 has 14 residues. Trimming cost V 4 bases and J 4 bases, with 10 bases left between them. Per germline, CDR1 KGHDR and CDR2 SFDVKD. The CDR3 region has the DNA TGTGCCACCAGTGACCCCGGTTGGAATCAGCCCCAGCATTTT. Translating it yields CATSDPGWNQPQHF.

The chain carries TRBV4-1 and TRBJ2-7, with TRBD1 matching 7 bases. V lost 0 bases and J lost 0; bases outside the gene matches: 2. The CDR3 has 15 amino acids. CDR1 and CDR2 (germline): MGHRA, YSYEKL. The CDR3 protein is CASSQEDRSSYEQYF. For the CDR3, the DNA is TGCGCCAGCAGCCAAGAGGACAGGAGCTCCTACGAGCAGTACTTC.

The chain employs TRBV6-1 and TRBJ1-1; no definite D call. Germline V gene sequence: CDR1 MNHNS, CDR2 SASEGT. Trimming took off 3 bases at V and 0 bases at J, with 5 bases between the two ends. The CDR3 covers 13 residues. CDR3 sequence reads: CASSDNMNTEAFF. CDR3 in DNA: TGTGCCAGCAGTGACAACATGAACACTGAAGCTTTCTTT.

A single count supports this clone. The rearrangement uses TRBV6-5 and TRBJ2-2, with D perhaps TRBD1 (5 bases). The CDR3 has 14 amino acids. The germline CDR1 and CDR2 sequences are MNHEY and SVGAGI. V lost 5 bases, J lost 5 bases, and 12 bases lay in between. The CDR3 DNA is TGTGCCAGCAGTCCAACAGACAGAACCGGGGAGCTGTTTTTT. Protein: CASSPTDRTGELFF.

The rearrangement links TRBV11-2 to TRBJ2-2, with 8 bases identical to TRBD2. V shed 3 bases, J shed 3 bases, and the junction held 3 bases outside the gene matches. CDR1 and CDR2 (germline): SGHAT, FQNNGV. There are 15 residues in the CDR3. CDR3 region: CASSFGGAYTGELFF. The CDR3 DNA sequence: TGTGCCAGCAGCTTCGGGGGGGCCTACACCGGGGAGCTGTTTTTT.

This chain connects TRBV6-5 to TRBJ2-1, with D unresolved. Germline CDR1 MNHEY, CDR2 SVGAGI. The germline V and J ends were trimmed by 1 base and 0 bases, with 7 bases remaining between them. The CDR3 is 15 amino acids. As DNA, the CDR3 is TGTGCCAGCAGTTACTTCAAGAGCTCCTACAATGAGCAGTTCTTC. This gives the protein CASSYFKSSYNEQFF.

The chain uses TRBV6-1 and TRBJ2-1; perhaps TRBD1 as D (6 bases). The CDR3 totals 16 residues. Germline lookup yields CDR1 MNHNS and CDR2 SASEGT. Between the trimmed V and J ends, which lost 4 bases and 4 bases, there was a span of 17 bases. DNA for the CDR3: TGTGCCAGCAGTGGTAAATTGGGACACGTATACAATGAGCAGTTCTTC. Its protein product is CASSGKLGHVYNEQFF.